Following are 21 T cell receptor beta chains from one sample sequenced in a study of shared clonotypes between healthy human individuals. Assay used: immunoSEQ multiplex PCR; TCRdb lists only in-frame clones, some missing. The table has 2 million to 3 million clones, more than 80% seen once. The sample consisted of naive CD4+ T cells sorted from blood. Subset here: CD45RA+ positively selected. The receptor source for this set is a man between 18 and 35 years old in good health.

The rearrangement joins TRBV6-6 to TRBJ2-7; 8 bases are a match to TRBD2. This CDR3 comprises 12 residues. CDR1 MNHNY and CDR2 SVGAGI come from the germline V gene (reference sequence). V gave up 7 bases and J gave up 6 bases; unmatched junction bases: 5. CDR3 DNA sequence: TGTGCCAGCACTAACGGGAGGGGCGAGCAGTACTTC. This sequence encodes CASTNGRGEQYF.

V usage is TRBV7-2 and J usage is TRBJ2-5, with 10 positions matching TRBD2. There are 18 residues in the CDR3. Germline loops: CDR1 SGHTA, CDR2 FQGNSA. Unmatched junction bases numbered 12, after V lost 0 bases and J lost 5 bases. The CDR3 DNA sequence: TGTGCCAGCAGCTTAGCGCAGACTAGCGGGCCTCACGGGGAGACCCAGTACTTC. Its translation is CASSLAQTSGPHGETQYF.

Turning to this clone: Additional DNA sequences in this sample encode the identical CDR3. The gene calls are TRBV5-1 and TRBJ2-6; no firm D call. Trimming left V 0 bases short and J 1 base short, with 5 bases between. The CDR3 is made up of 15 amino acids. Germline CDR1 is SGHRS and CDR2 is YFSETQ. CDR3 sequence reads: CASSLESSGANVLTF. The CDR3 DNA sequence: TGCGCCAGCAGCTTGGAAAGTTCTGGGGCCAACGTCCTGACTTTC.

A note on this clone: Other DNA sequences in this specimen translate into the identical CDR3. The genes are TRBV6-5 and TRBJ2-3, with a possible D match to TRBD2 (5 bases). Trimming took 0 bases from V and 6 from J, leaving 7 bases between them. Germline CDR1 MNHEY, CDR2 SVGAGI. This CDR3 spans 13 amino acids. The CDR3 is CASSYSRRDTQYF. CDR3 coding DNA: TGTGCCAGCAGTTACTCAAGGAGGGATACGCAGTATTTT.

The chain has TRBV7-9 and TRBJ1-3; a weak D match, TRBD1 (5 bases). The germline CDR1 and CDR2 sequences are SEHNR and FQNEAQ (reference sequence). The CDR3 spans 15 residues. The ends were cut back, 5 bases at V and 2 bases at J, with 13 bases in the middle. CDR3 nucleotide sequence: TGTGCCAGCAGCCAGGGAGATAGTCCTGGAAACACCATATATTTT. This sequence encodes CASSQGDSPGNTIYF.

J is TRBJ1-3 and V is TRBV10-3; D is uncertain. The germline CDR1 and CDR2 sequences are ENHRY and SYGVKD. V lost 0 bases, J lost 0 bases, and 12 bases lay in between. The CDR3 is made up of 17 amino acids. The CDR3, as DNA: TGTGCCATCAGTGAGTCAGGCAGCTACTTCTCTGGAAACACCATATATTTT. Translation: CAISESGSYFSGNTIYF.

Concerning this clone itself: Given the absence of the conserved phenylalanine or tryptophan at the CDR3 end, a read error is likely. No DNA is shown, since the ends of the CDR3 on it are uncertain; the CDR3 is the one TCRdb lists. The chain's CDR3 is CSSPPHLDRD. The rearrangement uses TRBV20-1 and TRBJ2-7; TRBD1, the table's D call, lacks a check against the DNA. The CDR3 spans 10 residues, counting both ends. Germline CDR1 DFQATT, CDR2 SNEGSKA (reference sequence).

The chain has TRBV5-1 and TRBJ2-5, with unresolved D. The CDR3 length is 14 residues. Trimming shortened V by 5 bases and J by 0 bases, and 11 bases separated the two germline ends. Germline V gene sequence: CDR1 SGHRS, CDR2 YFSETQ. CDR3 sequence: CASSLRHDQETQYF. The DNA of the CDR3 is TGCGCCAGCAGTCTCCGACATGACCAAGAGACCCAGTACTTC.

This clone came up a few times. The V gene is TRBV7-2, the J gene TRBJ1-5; D gene unclear. Germline CDR1 and CDR2: SGHTA and FQGNSA. The CDR3 is 17 amino acids. V lost 2 bases, J lost 1 base, and 15 bases lay in between. The CDR3: CASSLIGFGWSNQPQHF. The CDR3, as DNA: TGTGCCAGCAGCTTAATCGGTTTTGGGTGGAGCAATCAGCCCCAGCATTTT.

The J gene is TRBJ2-6, the V gene TRBV19; either TRBD1 or TRBD2 may supply D (6 bases each). The CDR3 extends over 16 amino acids. Germline V CDR1 and CDR2: LNHDA, SQIVND (reference sequence). Between the trimmed V and J ends, which lost 6 bases and 0 bases, there was a span of 12 bases. The CDR3 region has the DNA TGTGCCAGTAGGCAGGGGACTTCCTCTGGGGCCAACGTCCTGACTTTC. The encoded protein is CASRQGTSSGANVLTF.

This rearrangement joins TRBV27 to TRBJ2-7; TRBD1 matches at 8 bases. V trimming: 6 bases; J trimming: 6 bases; junction bases outside the gene matches: 1. Germline loops: CDR1 MNHEY, CDR2 SMNVEV (reference sequence). This CDR3 comprises 11 residues. The CDR3 is CASRTGAEQYF. The CDR3 region has the DNA TGTGCCAGCAGGACAGGGGCCGAGCAGTACTTC.

The J gene is TRBJ2-3, the V gene TRBV21-1; the DNA was not compared with TRBD2, the D call given in the table. TRBV21-1 is an annotated pseudogene. The CDR3 is made up of 16 amino acids. CDR3 nucleotide sequence: TGTGCCAGCACAAACACAAGCGGGAGGGATACAGATACGCAGTATTTT. Translating gives CASTNTSGRDTDTQYF.

The J gene is TRBJ1-5, the V gene TRBV7-9; possibly TRBD1 for D (5 bases). The V gene's germline CDR1 is SEHNR and CDR2 FQNEAQ (reference sequence). There are 15 residues in the CDR3. V was cut by 5 bases and J by 6 bases, with 17 bases left in between. Written as DNA, the CDR3 is TGTGCCAGCAGCCCGTCTCTGGGGGGAAGTCAGCCCCAGCATTTT. This translates into CASSPSLGGSQPQHF.

The chain has TRBV19 and TRBJ2-3; TRBD2 is a possible D gene (5 bases). V lost 9 bases and J 0 bases, leaving 13 bases between the germline ends. The CDR3 runs to 14 residues. Germline V lookup: CDR1 LNHDA, CDR2 SQIVND (reference sequence). CDR3 bases: TGTGCCAGCCGACGGGAACTGAGCACAGATACGCAGTATTTT. It yields the protein CASRRELSTDTQYF.

V usage is TRBV11-2 and J usage is TRBJ1-4; D is unresolved. Germline loops: CDR1 SGHAT, CDR2 FQNNGV. The CDR3 totals 17 residues. V was trimmed by 1 base and J by 0 bases, leaving 12 bases between them. The CDR3 DNA sequence: TGTGCCAGCAGCTTAGGACGGACGGTTGCAACTAATGAAAAACTGTTTTTT. Amino acid sequence: CASSLGRTVATNEKLFF.

The chain couples TRBV6-4 to TRBJ2-7; 9 bases align to TRBD1. Per germline, CDR1 MRHNA and CDR2 SNTAGT. The ends lost 5 bases at V and 1 base at J; junction bases unmatched: 18. The CDR3 covers 19 residues. The CDR3 is CASSLRDRDTYNLSYEQYF. CDR3 in DNA: TGTGCCAGCAGTCTCCGGGACAGGGATACCTACAATCTATCCTACGAGCAGTACTTC.

The chain is built from TRBV19 and TRBJ2-7; 10 bases are a match to TRBD1. This CDR3 comprises 15 residues. The junction had 9 bases not matched to a gene; V was cut back by 4 bases and J by 6 bases. Germline V lookup: CDR1 LNHDA, CDR2 SQIVND (reference sequence). This CDR3 reads CASSRGTGDFSEQYF. In DNA, the CDR3 is TGTGCCAGTAGTAGAGGGACAGGGGACTTTAGCGAGCAGTACTTC.

This clone occurred once. The chain uses TRBV27 and TRBJ2-6, with a weak D call TRBD1 (6 bases). V was pared by 5 bases and J by 0 bases, with 11 bases between. The germline CDR1 and CDR2 sequences are MNHEY and SMNVEV (reference sequence). This CDR3 spans 16 amino acids. CDR3 residues: CASSLQQGSGANVLTF. The CDR3, as DNA: TGTGCCAGCAGTCTCCAACAGGGCTCTGGGGCCAACGTCCTGACTTTC.

V usage is TRBV15 and J usage is TRBJ2-2, with D tentatively TRBD2 (5 bases). Per germline, CDR1 LNHNV and CDR2 YYDKDF (reference sequence). The CDR3 sequence is 18 residues long. V lost 5 bases and J 4 bases, leaving 23 bases between the germline ends. The CDR3 loop is CATSEEGWQSEGTGELFF. CDR3 in DNA: TGTGCCACCAGCGAAGAAGGGTGGCAGAGTGAGGGCACCGGGGAGCTGTTTTTT. Using reference TRBV15 and TRBJ2-2 for the parts outside the CDR3, the full variable domain is DAMVIQNPRYQVTQFGKPVTLSCSQTLNHNVMYWYQQKSSQAPKLLFHYYDKDFNNEADTPDNFQSRRPNTSFCFLDIRSPGLGDTAMYLCATSEEGWQSEGTGELFFGEGSRLTVL.

V and J are TRBV19 and TRBJ1-1; 7 bases fit TRBD1. Trimming at V came to 3 bases and at J to 0 bases, leaving 1 base not matched to a gene. In germline, CDR1 is LNHDA, CDR2 SQIVND (reference sequence). This CDR3 contains 14 residues. Here the CDR3 DNA reads TGTGCCAGTAGTATGACAGGGCTGAACACTGAAGCTTTCTTT. Its protein is CASSMTGLNTEAFF. Combining the CDR3 with reference TRBV19 and TRBJ1-1 gives the whole variable domain DGGITQSPKYLFRKEGQNVTLSCEQNLNHDAMYWYRQDPGQGLRLIYYSQIVNDFQKGDIAEGYSVSREKKESFPLTVTSAQKNPTAFYLCASSMTGLNTEAFFGQGTRLTVV.

As concerns this clone: Different DNA sequences within this sample yield the same CDR3. This rearrangement joins TRBV7-2 to TRBJ2-7; D gene ambiguous. Germline V gene data show CDR1 as SGHTA and CDR2 as FQGNSA. The CDR3 totals 11 residues. V lost 5 bases and J 7 bases, leaving 9 bases between the germline ends. The CDR3 is CASSPAREQYF. CDR3 in DNA: TGTGCCAGCAGCCCCGCTCGGGAGCAGTACTTC.